A single sample is the source of the 17 T cell receptor beta chains below, sequenced in a study of T cell repertoires in cytomegalovirus infection. TCRdb reprocessed the reads via MiXCR and lists one record per CDR3 protein. Among a few hundred thousand distinct CDR3 sequences listed, about 26% were seen once. Sequencing used PBMCs. The receptor source for this set is a human donor in good health (CMV status not recorded). Some clones in this sample may be carry-over from other donors' samples.

This clonotype has only one observation. This rearrangement joins TRBV5-6 to TRBJ2-1; D is possibly TRBD1 (6 bases). The V and J ends lost 4 bases and 2 bases respectively, with 16 bases between them. Germline CDR1 is SGHDT and CDR2 is YYEEEE. This CDR3 is built from 16 residues. As DNA, the CDR3 is TGTGCCAGCAGCGAAAAGACAGGTTTTCCCTACAATGAGCAGTTCTTC. Encoded protein: CASSEKTGFPYNEQFF.

In its sample, this clonotype was seen a few times. The chain joins TRBV7-9 to TRBJ2-2; 7 nucleotides align to TRBD1. V shed 8 bases and J 5 bases; nucleotides not matched to a gene: 8. The CDR3 has 14 amino acids. Germline V lookup: CDR1 SEHNR, CDR2 FQNEAQ (reference sequence). This chain's CDR3 is CASQNKGATGELFF. The CDR3 DNA sequence: TGTGCCAGCCAGAACAAGGGGGCAACCGGGGAGCTGTTTTTT.

The chain couples TRBV19 to TRBJ2-5; D not certain. Germline CDR1 and CDR2: LNHDA and SQIVND (reference sequence). The CDR3 extends over 14 amino acids. Trimming took 3 bases from V and 4 from J, leaving 12 bases between them. The CDR3 DNA reads TGTGCCAGTAGTATTGGCGGCAGAAGAGAGACCCAGTACTTC. Its protein is CASSIGGRRETQYF.

This CDR3 reads CASSPRTGGDGYTF. The DNA for the CDR3 is TGTGCCAGCAGTCCACGGACAGGGGGCGATGGCTACACCTTC. The V gene is TRBV28, the J gene TRBJ1-2; 11 bases are shared with TRBD1. The V and J ends lost 5 bases and 6 bases, in that order; junction bases with no gene match: 5. CDR1 is MDHEN and CDR2 is SYDVKM in the germline V gene. The CDR3 is 14 residues long.

V gene TRBV7-9 combines with J gene TRBJ2-7; D is unresolved. V was clipped by 5 bases and J by 3 bases, with 11 bases between them. The germline CDR1 and CDR2 sequences are SEHNR and FQNEAQ (reference sequence). The CDR3 is 13 residues long. CDR3 sequence: CASSTRSLYEQYF. DNA of the CDR3: TGTGCCAGCAGCACCCGGTCCCTCTACGAGCAGTACTTC.

The chain is built from TRBV11-2 and TRBJ2-3; a possible D gene is TRBD2 (5 bases). Germline V gene lookup returns CDR1 SGHAT and CDR2 FQNNGV. Deletions cut 1 base from V and 7 bases from J, with 18 bases between. The CDR3 is 16 residues long. CDR3 in DNA: TGTGCCAGCAGCTTAGTGGTGGGAGCGCGCAGGAATACGCAGTATTTT. Translation gives CASSLVVGARRNTQYF. Full variable domain (missing parts from reference TRBV11-2 and TRBJ2-3): EAGVAQSPRYKIIEKRQSVAFWCNPISGHATLYWYQQILGQGPKLLIQFQNNGVVDDSQLPKDRFSAERLKGVDSTLKIQPAKLEDSAVYLCASSLVVGARRNTQYFGPGTRLTVL.

This clonotype was seen a handful of times. This chain links TRBV6-6 with TRBJ2-7; possible D gene TRBD2, 6 bases. Germline V gene sequence: CDR1 MNHNY, CDR2 SVGAGI (reference sequence). V gave up 2 bases and J gave up 0 bases, with 11 bases separating them. CDR3 size: 15 residues. The CDR3 DNA sequence: TGTGCCAGCAGTTACGGTGACGGGAGCTCCTACGAGCAGTACGTC. Translation: CASSYGDGSSYEQYV.

This clonotype has at least ten counts. The rearrangement links TRBV11-3 to TRBJ2-2; D is ambiguous. Germline assignment: CDR1 SGHNT and CDR2 YENEEA. The length of the CDR3 is 12 residues. The germline V and J ends were trimmed by 7 bases and 4 bases, with 7 bases remaining between them. The CDR3 region is CASTGGTGELFF. CDR3 in DNA: TGTGCCAGCACAGGCGGCACCGGGGAGCTGTTTTTT. The whole variable domain, remainder taken from reference TRBV11-3 and TRBJ2-2, is EAGVVQSPRYKIIEKKQPVAFWCNPISGHNTLYWYLQNLGQGPELLIRYENEEAVDDSQLPKDRFSAERLKGVDSTLKIQPAELGDSAVYLCASTGGTGELFFGEGSRLTVL.

This clonotype appeared many times. V is TRBV7-2 and J is TRBJ2-7, with a tentative D call TRBD2 (7 bases). V gave up 8 bases and J gave up 6 bases, with 14 bases separating them. The germline V gene encodes CDR1 SGHTA and CDR2 FQGNSA. This CDR3 is 12 amino acids long. CDR3 sequence (DNA): TGTGCCAGCGGGAGGGGGTTGGGCGAGCAGTACTTC. It encodes CASGRGLGEQYF.

V is TRBV6-1 and J is TRBJ2-5; TRBD1 aligns across 7 bases. The germline CDR1 and CDR2 sequences are MNHNS and SASEGT. The junction had 17 bases not matched to a gene; V was cut back by 8 bases and J by 5 bases. The CDR3 extends over 16 amino acids. The chain's CDR3 is CASSRGGRGRLETQYF. The CDR3 DNA reads as TGTGCCAGCTCGAGAGGGGGCAGGGGCAGGTTGGAGACCCAGTACTTC.

This clonotype was found a few times. V and J are TRBV10-3 and TRBJ1-4; D uncertain. The CDR3 totals 11 residues. The germline V gene has CDR1 ENHRY and CDR2 SYGVKD. V lost 10 bases to trimming and J lost 8 bases, with 11 bases between them. As DNA, the CDR3 is TGTGCCACCACTGGCGGGGAAAAACTGTTTTTT. Translated: CATTGGEKLFF.

This clonotype was seen a few times. V gene TRBV15 combines with J gene TRBJ2-1, with 7 nucleotides matching TRBD2. V lost 7 bases, J lost 0 bases, and 6 bases stayed unmatched. This CDR3 region has 15 residues. Germline assignment: CDR1 LNHNV and CDR2 YYDKDF (reference sequence). CDR3 protein: CATTFGGSSYNEQFF. CDR3 in DNA: TGTGCCACCACATTTGGCGGGAGCTCCTACAATGAGCAGTTCTTC.

V usage is TRBV24-1 and J usage is TRBJ2-7; D is perhaps TRBD1 (6 bases). V lost 9 bases, J lost 3 bases, and 11 bases lay in between. Germline V gene lookup returns CDR1 KGHDR and CDR2 SFDVKD. There are 12 residues in the CDR3. CDR3 in DNA: TGTGCCACCGGCTCACAGGGCTACGAGCAGTACTTC. Its translation is CATGSQGYEQYF.

This clonotype appeared once. V is TRBV4-3 and J is TRBJ2-1, with 8 bases fitting TRBD1. Germline trimming cut 7 bases from V and 7 bases from J; bases unmatched to any gene: 9. Germline V lookup: CDR1 LGHNA, CDR2 YSLEER. The CDR3 spans 14 residues. The CDR3 loop is CASKLDRAGNEQFF. DNA of the CDR3: TGCGCCAGCAAACTGGACAGGGCAGGGAATGAGCAGTTCTTC.

The chain is built from TRBV12-3 or TRBV12-4 and TRBJ1-6; 8 bases are a match to TRBD1. The CDR3 runs 15 residues. Trimming took 6 bases from V and 5 from J; bases not matched to a gene: 6. For the CDR3, the DNA is TGTGCCAGCAGAACCGGGACAGGAGATAATTCACCCCTCCACTTT. It is translated as CASRTGTGDNSPLHF.

The CDR3 reads CASSSSGTSWGNEQFF. For the CDR3, the DNA is TGTGCCAGCAGCTCCTCCGGGACTAGCTGGGGCAATGAGCAGTTCTTC. The V and J genes are TRBV11-2 and TRBJ2-1, with TRBD2 matching over 9 bases. The CDR3 has 16 residues. CDR1 is SGHAT and CDR2 is FQNNGV in the germline V gene. V shed 4 bases, J shed 6 bases, and the junction held 10 bases outside the gene matches.

The V and J genes are TRBV27 and TRBJ1-2; D perhaps matches TRBD1 (5 bases). The germline gives CDR1 MNHEY, CDR2 SMNVEV (reference sequence). V was cut by 3 bases and J by 5 bases, with 19 bases left in between. CDR3 length: 16 amino acids. CDR3 nucleotides: TGTGCCAGCAGTTTCCGGGGGAGATCTTCTTCGTATGGCTACACCTTC. This sequence encodes CASSFRGRSSSYGYTF.